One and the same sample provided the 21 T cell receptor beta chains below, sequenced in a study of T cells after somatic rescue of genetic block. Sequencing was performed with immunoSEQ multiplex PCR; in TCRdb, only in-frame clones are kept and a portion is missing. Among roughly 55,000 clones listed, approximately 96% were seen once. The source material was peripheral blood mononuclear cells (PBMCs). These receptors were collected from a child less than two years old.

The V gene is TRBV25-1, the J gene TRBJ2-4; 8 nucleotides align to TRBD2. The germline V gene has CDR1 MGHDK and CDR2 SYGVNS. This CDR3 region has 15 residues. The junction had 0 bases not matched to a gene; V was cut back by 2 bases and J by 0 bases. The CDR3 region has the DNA TGTGCCAGCAGTGAACTAGCGGGAGCCAAAAACATTCAGTACTTC. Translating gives CASSELAGAKNIQYF.

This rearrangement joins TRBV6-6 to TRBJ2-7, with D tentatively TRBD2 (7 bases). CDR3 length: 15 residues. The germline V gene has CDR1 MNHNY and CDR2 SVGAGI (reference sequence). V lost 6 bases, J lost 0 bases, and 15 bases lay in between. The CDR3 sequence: CASSYREGPSYEQYF. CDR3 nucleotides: TGTGCCAGCAGCTACAGGGAGGGGCCCTCCTACGAGCAGTACTTC.

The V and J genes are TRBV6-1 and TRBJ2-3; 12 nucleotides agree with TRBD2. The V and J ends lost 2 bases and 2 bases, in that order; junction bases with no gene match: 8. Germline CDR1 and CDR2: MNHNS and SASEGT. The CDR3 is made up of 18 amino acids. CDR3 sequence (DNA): TGTGCCAGCAGTGAATCCTCTCCTAGCGGGAGGGCCACAGATACGCAGTATTTT. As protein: CASSESSPSGRATDTQYF.

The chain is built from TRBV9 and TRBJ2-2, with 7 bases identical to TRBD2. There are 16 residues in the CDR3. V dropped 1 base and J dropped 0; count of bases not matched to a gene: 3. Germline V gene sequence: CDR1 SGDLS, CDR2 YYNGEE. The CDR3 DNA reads TGTGCCAGCAGCGTAAGACGGGGGGCGAACACCGGGGAGCTGTTTTTT. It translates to CASSVRRGANTGELFF.

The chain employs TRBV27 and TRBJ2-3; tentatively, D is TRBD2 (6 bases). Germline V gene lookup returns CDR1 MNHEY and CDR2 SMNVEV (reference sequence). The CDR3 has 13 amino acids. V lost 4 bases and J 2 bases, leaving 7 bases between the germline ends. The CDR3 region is CASSWDFTDTQYF. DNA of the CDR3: TGTGCCAGCAGTTGGGACTTCACAGATACGCAGTATTTT.

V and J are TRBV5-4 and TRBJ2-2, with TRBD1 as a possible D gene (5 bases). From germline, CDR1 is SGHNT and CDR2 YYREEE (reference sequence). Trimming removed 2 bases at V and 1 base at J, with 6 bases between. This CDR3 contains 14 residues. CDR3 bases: TGTGCCAGCAGCTTTGGACAGAACACCGGGGAGCTGTTTTTT. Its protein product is CASSFGQNTGELFF.

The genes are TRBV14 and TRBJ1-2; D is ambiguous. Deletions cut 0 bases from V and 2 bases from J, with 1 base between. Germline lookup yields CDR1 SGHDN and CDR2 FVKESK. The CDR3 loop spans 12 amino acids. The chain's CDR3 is CASSQDNYGYTF. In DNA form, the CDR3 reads TGTGCCAGCAGCCAAGACAACTATGGCTACACCTTC. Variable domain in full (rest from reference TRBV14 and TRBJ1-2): EAGVTQFPSHSVIEKGQTVTLRCDPISGHDNLYWYRRVMGKEIKFLLHFVKESKQDESGMPNNRFLAERTGGTYSTLKVQPAELEDSGVYFCASSQDNYGYTFGSGTRLTVV.

The CDR3, as DNA: TGTGCCAGTAGTAGGGGACAGGGGCCCTACAATGAGCAGTTCTTC. Translated: CASSRGQGPYNEQFF. The chain recombines TRBV19 with TRBJ2-1; 10 bases line up with TRBD1. Germline V gene data show CDR1 as LNHDA and CDR2 as SQIVND (reference sequence). The CDR3 has 15 amino acids. J was trimmed by 2 bases and V by 4 bases; bases with no gene match: 2.

The CDR3 reads CASSPRTNTDTQYF. The CDR3, as DNA: TGTGCCAGCTCACCTAGGACTAACACAGATACGCAGTATTTT. The rearrangement uses TRBV18 and TRBJ2-3; the D gene is possibly TRBD2 (6 bases). The V gene's germline CDR1 is KGHSH and CDR2 LQKENI. V shed 3 bases and J shed 2 bases, with 9 bases lying between them. The CDR3 has 14 amino acids.

The CDR3 loop reads CASSPTTGGKANEKLFF. DNA for the CDR3: TGTGCCAGCAGTCCGACAACAGGGGGCAAAGCTAATGAAAAACTGTTTTTT. V usage is TRBV28 and J usage is TRBJ1-4; 9 nucleotides line up with TRBD1. Losses at the gene ends were 5 bases for V and 3 bases for J; bases not matched to a gene: 10. This CDR3 is built from 17 residues. CDR1 is MDHEN and CDR2 is SYDVKM in the germline V gene.

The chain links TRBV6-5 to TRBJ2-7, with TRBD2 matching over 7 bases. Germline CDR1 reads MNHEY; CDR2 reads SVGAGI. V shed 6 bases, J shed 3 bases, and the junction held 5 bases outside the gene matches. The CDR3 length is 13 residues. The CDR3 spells CASRRGLYYEQYF. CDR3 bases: TGTGCCAGCAGGCGGGGACTATACTACGAGCAGTACTTC.

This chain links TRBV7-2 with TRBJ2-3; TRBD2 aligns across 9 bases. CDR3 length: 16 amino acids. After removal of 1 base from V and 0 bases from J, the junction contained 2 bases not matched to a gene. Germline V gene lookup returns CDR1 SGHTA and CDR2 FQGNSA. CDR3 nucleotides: TGTGCCAGCAGCTTAGAAGCGGGAGGTAGCACAGATACGCAGTATTTT. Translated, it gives CASSLEAGGSTDTQYF.

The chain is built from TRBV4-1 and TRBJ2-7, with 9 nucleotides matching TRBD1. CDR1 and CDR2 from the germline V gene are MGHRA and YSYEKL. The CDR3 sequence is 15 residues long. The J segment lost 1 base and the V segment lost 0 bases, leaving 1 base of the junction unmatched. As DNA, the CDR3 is TGCGCCAGCAGCCAAGATGGGACAGGGTCCTACGAGCAGTACTTC. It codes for CASSQDGTGSYEQYF.

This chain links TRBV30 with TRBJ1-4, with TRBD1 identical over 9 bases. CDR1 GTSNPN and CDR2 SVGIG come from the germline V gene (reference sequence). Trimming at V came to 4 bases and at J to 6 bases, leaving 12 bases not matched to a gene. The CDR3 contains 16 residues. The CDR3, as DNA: TGTGCCTGGACCTTTTCCCGGGACAGGGAGGATGAAAAACTGTTTTTT. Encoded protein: CAWTFSRDREDEKLFF.

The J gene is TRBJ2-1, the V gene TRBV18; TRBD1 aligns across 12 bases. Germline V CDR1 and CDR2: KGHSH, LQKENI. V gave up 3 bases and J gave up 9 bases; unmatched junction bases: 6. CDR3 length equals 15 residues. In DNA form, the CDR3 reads TGTGCCAGCTCACCGGGGACAGGGGGCAGCGGTGAGCAGTTCTTC. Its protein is CASSPGTGGSGEQFF.

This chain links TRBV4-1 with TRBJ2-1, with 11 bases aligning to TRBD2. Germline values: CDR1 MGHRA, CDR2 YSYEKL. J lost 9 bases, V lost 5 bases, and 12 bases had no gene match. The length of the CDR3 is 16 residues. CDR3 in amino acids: CASSSIFIAGGTEQFF. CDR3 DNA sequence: TGCGCCAGCAGCTCAATATTCATAGCGGGAGGGACTGAGCAGTTCTTC.

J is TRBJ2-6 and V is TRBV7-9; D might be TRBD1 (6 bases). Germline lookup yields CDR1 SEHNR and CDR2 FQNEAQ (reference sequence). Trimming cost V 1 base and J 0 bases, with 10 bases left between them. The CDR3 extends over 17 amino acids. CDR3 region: CASSLGDTSSGANVLTF. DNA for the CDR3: TGTGCCAGCAGCTTAGGGGACACGAGCTCTGGGGCCAACGTCCTGACTTTC.

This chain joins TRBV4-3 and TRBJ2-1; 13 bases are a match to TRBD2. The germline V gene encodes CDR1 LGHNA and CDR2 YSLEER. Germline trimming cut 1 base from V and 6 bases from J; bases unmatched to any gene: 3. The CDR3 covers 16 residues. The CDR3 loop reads CASSQGTSGSGNEQFF. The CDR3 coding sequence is TGCGCCAGCAGCCAAGGGACTAGCGGGAGTGGCAATGAGCAGTTCTTC.

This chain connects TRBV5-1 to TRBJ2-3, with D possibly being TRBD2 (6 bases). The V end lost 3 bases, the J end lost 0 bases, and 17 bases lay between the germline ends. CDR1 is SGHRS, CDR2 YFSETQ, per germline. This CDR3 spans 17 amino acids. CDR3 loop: CASSSRPGDTSTDTQYF. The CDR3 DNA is TGCGCCAGCAGCTCCCGGCCGGGAGACACTAGCACAGATACGCAGTATTTT.

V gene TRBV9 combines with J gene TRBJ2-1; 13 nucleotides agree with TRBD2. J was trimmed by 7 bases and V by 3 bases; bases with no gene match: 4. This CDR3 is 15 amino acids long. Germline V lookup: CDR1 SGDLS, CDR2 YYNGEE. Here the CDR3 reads CASSGTSGSPNEQFF. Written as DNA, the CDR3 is TGTGCCAGCAGCGGGACTAGCGGGAGCCCAAATGAGCAGTTCTTC.

The CDR3 DNA follows: TGTGCCAGTAGTGCCACAGGGGGAAAGACCCAGTACTTC. Translating gives CASSATGGKTQYF. J is TRBJ2-5 and V is TRBV19; 8 bases are a match to TRBD1. The CDR3 covers 13 residues. Germline CDR1 LNHDA, CDR2 SQIVND (reference sequence). Trimming took 5 bases from V and 6 from J; bases not matched to a gene: 5.